This T cell receptor (beta chain) is from a study of shared clonotypes between healthy human individuals. Study at large: The plates for each donor numbered three CD4 naive, three CD4 memory, two CD8 naive and one CD8 memory.

Remarks on this clone: The antigen is undetermined.

The study's findings and limits: As a rule, naive subsets had a larger estimated richness than memory subsets. In contrast to clonotypes shared by all four donors, non-shared clonotypes had lower generation probabilities. Among donors, clonotype sharing was expected to be affected by sequencing depth.

V shed 2 bases and J shed 9 bases, with 15 bases lying between them. Germline CDR1 is SGDLS and CDR2 is YYNGEE. The CDR3 has 14 amino acids. Terminally differentiated effector memory CD45RA+ cells were left out of the naive CD8 fraction, which was CD45RO-negative and positively selected for CCR7. Data came from immunoSEQ multiplex PCR; TCRdb stores just in-frame clones and leaves some out. Of just over 2,000,000 clones listed, just under 95% were seen once; the top ten hold 0.85% to 1.3%. This TCR derives from a man between 18 and 29 years old in good health. V is TRBV9 and J is TRBJ2-1, with D unresolved. Sequenced material: naive CD8+ T cells sorted from blood. This chain's CDR3 is CASSVEVPPTEQFF. DNA of the CDR3: TGTGCCAGCAGCGTGGAAGTCCCCCCCACTGAGCAGTTCTTC.